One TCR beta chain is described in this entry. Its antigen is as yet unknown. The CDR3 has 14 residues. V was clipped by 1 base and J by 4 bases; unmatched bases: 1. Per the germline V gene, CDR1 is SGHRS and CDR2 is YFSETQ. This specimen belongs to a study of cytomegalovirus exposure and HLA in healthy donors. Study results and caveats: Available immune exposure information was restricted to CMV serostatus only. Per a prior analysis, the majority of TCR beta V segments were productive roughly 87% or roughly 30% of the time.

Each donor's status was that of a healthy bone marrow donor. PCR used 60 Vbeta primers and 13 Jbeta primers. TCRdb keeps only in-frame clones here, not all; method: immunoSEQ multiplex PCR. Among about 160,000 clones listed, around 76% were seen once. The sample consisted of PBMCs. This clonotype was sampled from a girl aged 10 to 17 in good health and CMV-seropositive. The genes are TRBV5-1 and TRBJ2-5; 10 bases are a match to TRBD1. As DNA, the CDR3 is TGCGCCAGCAGCTTGTGGGACAGGGGAGAGACCCAGTACTTC. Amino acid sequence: CASSLWDRGETQYF. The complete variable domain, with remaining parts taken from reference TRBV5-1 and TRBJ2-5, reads KAGVTQTPRYLIKTRGQQVTLSCSPISGHRSVSWYQQTPGQGLQFLFEYFSETQRNKGNFPGRFSGRQFSNSRSEMNVSTLELGDSALYLCASSLWDRGETQYFGPGTRLLVL.